The rows below give T cell receptor beta chains drawn from one sample of a study of blood T cell repertoires in COVID-19. TCRdb keeps only in-frame clones here, not all; method: immunoSEQ multiplex PCR. The sample consists of 150,000 to 200,000 clones, around 81% of them appearing once. Sequenced material: peripheral blood. Every receptor here comes from a man between 70 and 80 years old with active or convalescent COVID-19. The CDR3 runs from the conserved cysteine through the conserved F or W. The order of the fields is clone size, V gene, J gene, D gene, CDR3 DNA, CDR3 protein. D genes are given only for firm matches. The listing skips clone size in some rows; elsewhere it reads once, few, many or a size class.

clone_size: .
v_call: TRBV18
j_call: TRBJ1-4
d_call: TRBD1
cdr3_nt: TGTGCCAGCTCACCAAACAGGCTGGGACAGGGCTTGCGGACTAATGAAAAACTGTTTTTT
cdr3_aa: CASSPNRLGQGLRTNEKLFF

clone_size: .
v_call: TRBV28
j_call: TRBJ1-1
d_call: TRBD1
cdr3_nt: TGTGCCAGCCACTTCCCAGGGGGCAAGGTGAACACTGAAGCTTTCTTT
cdr3_aa: CASHFPGGKVNTEAFF

clone_size: .
v_call: TRBV14
j_call: TRBJ1-4
d_call: TRBD1
cdr3_nt: TGTGCCAGCAGACCCGCCAACAGGGGTGGGACTAATGAAAAACTGTTTTTT
cdr3_aa: CASRPANRGGTNEKLFF

clone_size: few
v_call: TRBV19
j_call: TRBJ1-4
d_call: TRBD1
cdr3_nt: TGTGCCAGTACCGACAGGGCGACTAATGAAAAACTGTTTTTT
cdr3_aa: CASTDRATNEKLFF

clone_size: .
v_call: TRBV28
j_call: TRBJ1-3
d_call: TRBD1
cdr3_nt: TGTGCCAGCAGGGTGGACAGGAGTTCTGGAAACACCATATATTTT
cdr3_aa: CASRVDRSSGNTIYF

clone_size: .
v_call: TRBV20-1
j_call: TRBJ2-1
d_call: TRBD1
cdr3_nt: TGCAGTGCTAGTTCCAGGGACAGAACCTACAATGAGCAGTTCTTC
cdr3_aa: CSASSRDRTYNEQFF

clone_size: .
v_call: TRBV2
j_call: TRBJ1-3
d_call: .
cdr3_nt: TGTGCCAGCAGCCGACGTGGGGCTGACACCATATATTTT
cdr3_aa: CASSRRGADTIYF

clone_size: .
v_call: TRBV29-1
j_call: TRBJ2-2
d_call: .
cdr3_nt: TGCAGCGTAGGGGACACCGGGGAGCTGTTTTTT
cdr3_aa: CSVGDTGELFF

clone_size: once
v_call: TRBV29-1
j_call: TRBJ1-3
d_call: TRBD1
cdr3_nt: TGCAGCACCAGACAGGGGTCTGGAAACACCATATATTTT
cdr3_aa: CSTRQGSGNTIYF

clone_size: few
v_call: TRBV28
j_call: TRBJ2-1
d_call: TRBD1
cdr3_nt: TGTGCCACCCGACAGGGCCTTTACAATGAGCAGTTCTTC
cdr3_aa: CATRQGLYNEQFF

clone_size: once
v_call: TRBV28
j_call: TRBJ1-1
d_call: TRBD1
cdr3_nt: TGTGCCAGCAGTCCAAGGACAGGAAGGCACACTGAAGCTTTCTTT
cdr3_aa: CASSPRTGRHTEAFF

clone_size: .
v_call: TRBV9
j_call: TRBJ2-1
d_call: TRBD1
cdr3_nt: TGTGCCAGCAGCGACGGGACAGGGTACCGTTATGAGCAGTTCTTC
cdr3_aa: CASSDGTGYRYEQFF

clone_size: .
v_call: TRBV18
j_call: TRBJ1-2
d_call: TRBD1
cdr3_nt: TGTGCCAGCTCATCCACCACAGGGGGCAGGGATGGCTACACCTTC
cdr3_aa: CASSSTTGGRDGYTF

clone_size: once
v_call: TRBV5-4
j_call: TRBJ1-2
d_call: TRBD1
cdr3_nt: TGTGCCAGCAGCTTGGGGACAGGGGCCTATGGCTACACCTTC
cdr3_aa: CASSLGTGAYGYTF

clone_size: .
v_call: TRBV9
j_call: TRBJ2-7
d_call: .
cdr3_nt: TGTGCCAGCAGCGCTGGGGGCCTTCTAGGCTACGAGCAGTACTTC
cdr3_aa: CASSAGGLLGYEQYF

clone_size: .
v_call: TRBV29-1
j_call: TRBJ2-5
d_call: TRBD2
cdr3_nt: TGCAGCGTTGACGAAACCGCGGGAGGGGCCCAAGAGACCCAGTACTTC
cdr3_aa: CSVDETAGGAQETQYF

clone_size: .
v_call: TRBV12-3/TRBV12-4
j_call: TRBJ1-1
d_call: .
cdr3_nt: TGTGCCAGCAGTTTAAATCCGGACACTGAAGCTTTCTTT
cdr3_aa: CASSLNPDTEAFF

clone_size: .
v_call: TRBV6-5
j_call: TRBJ2-7
d_call: TRBD2
cdr3_nt: TGTGCCAGCAGTTGGGGACTAGGGCACTACGAGCAGTACTTC
cdr3_aa: CASSWGLGHYEQYF

clone_size: .
v_call: TRBV3-1/TRBV3-2
j_call: TRBJ2-1
d_call: TRBD2
cdr3_nt: TGTGCCAGCAGCCTCGCTAGCGGGACTTACAATGAGCAGTTCTTC
cdr3_aa: CASSLASGTYNEQFF

clone_size: .
v_call: TRBV10-2
j_call: TRBJ2-1
d_call: .
cdr3_nt: TGCGCCAGCAGTGATTCTAATGAGCAGTTCTTC
cdr3_aa: CASSDSNEQFF

clone_size: .
v_call: TRBV5-1
j_call: TRBJ2-1
d_call: TRBD2
cdr3_nt: TGCGCCAGCCACCCGGGGACTAGCGGGATTTACAATGAGCAGTTCTTC
cdr3_aa: CASHPGTSGIYNEQFF

clone_size: .
v_call: TRBV7-2
j_call: TRBJ1-2
d_call: .
cdr3_nt: TGTGCCAGCAGATCTCCGGGACCGCAAGGGGGAGGCTACACCTTC
cdr3_aa: CASRSPGPQGGGYTF

clone_size: .
v_call: TRBV6-5
j_call: TRBJ1-1
d_call: .
cdr3_nt: TGTGCCAGCAGTCGTGGACAGACCATGAACACTGAAGCTTTCTTT
cdr3_aa: CASSRGQTMNTEAFF

clone_size: .
v_call: TRBV30
j_call: TRBJ2-7
d_call: .
cdr3_nt: TGTGCCTGGAGCCGCAAGGGGTCCTACGAGCAGTACTTC
cdr3_aa: CAWSRKGSYEQYF

clone_size: .
v_call: TRBV5-5
j_call: TRBJ2-7
d_call: TRBD2
cdr3_nt: TGTGCCAGCAAACGGGAGCCTCCGGGGGCTAGCGGGAGCGGAGAGCAGTACTTC
cdr3_aa: CASKREPPGASGSGEQYF

clone_size: .
v_call: TRBV6-6
j_call: TRBJ1-5
d_call: .
cdr3_nt: TGTGCCAGCAGTTACGGGGGGGCCGATCGACAGCCCCAGCATTTT
cdr3_aa: CASSYGGADRQPQHF

clone_size: .
v_call: TRBV11-3
j_call: TRBJ2-1
d_call: TRBD2
cdr3_nt: TGTGCCAGCAGCCGGGGGACTACCTCCTACAATGAGCAGTTCTTC
cdr3_aa: CASSRGTTSYNEQFF

clone_size: .
v_call: TRBV9
j_call: TRBJ1-4
d_call: .
cdr3_nt: TGTGCCAGCAGCGACCAGGGTTCCTCGGGTGAAAAACTGTTTTTT
cdr3_aa: CASSDQGSSGEKLFF

clone_size: .
v_call: TRBV28
j_call: TRBJ2-7
d_call: .
cdr3_nt: TGTGCCAGCACCTCGGGGGGCAGGATCCACGAGCAGTACTTC
cdr3_aa: CASTSGGRIHEQYF

clone_size: .
v_call: TRBV7-2
j_call: TRBJ2-1
d_call: TRBD2
cdr3_nt: TGTGCCAGCAGCTTGCTGGGGAGGGCCGGCTACAATGAGCAGTTCTTC
cdr3_aa: CASSLLGRAGYNEQFF

clone_size: .
v_call: TRBV30
j_call: TRBJ2-4
d_call: .
cdr3_nt: TGTGCCTGGAGTGGAGGTAGCGGACCCAAAAACATTCAGTACTTC
cdr3_aa: CAWSGGSGPKNIQYF

clone_size: .
v_call: TRBV2
j_call: TRBJ2-7
d_call: .
cdr3_nt: TGTGCCACGGGGGACCACTACGAGCAGTACTTC
cdr3_aa: CATGDHYEQYF

clone_size: .
v_call: TRBV19
j_call: TRBJ1-1
d_call: .
cdr3_nt: TGTGCCAGTAGTACCCGAAAGGACCCCGGGACACGGTACTTAGGGTGGGCTTTCTTT
cdr3_aa: CASSTRKDPGTRYLGWAFF

clone_size: .
v_call: TRBV15
j_call: TRBJ1-5
d_call: TRBD1
cdr3_nt: TGTGCCACCAGCAGATCCAGGGACAGTTACAATCAGCCCCAGCATTTT
cdr3_aa: CATSRSRDSYNQPQHF

clone_size: .
v_call: TRBV10-3
j_call: TRBJ1-2
d_call: TRBD1
cdr3_nt: TGTGCCATCAGTGATCCGGAGACAGGGGCGGATGGCTACACCTTC
cdr3_aa: CAISDPETGADGYTF

clone_size: .
v_call: TRBV28
j_call: TRBJ1-4
d_call: .
cdr3_nt: TGTGCCAGCAGTTCCCGAGGAGGGGACAATGAAAAACTGTTTTTT
cdr3_aa: CASSSRGGDNEKLFF